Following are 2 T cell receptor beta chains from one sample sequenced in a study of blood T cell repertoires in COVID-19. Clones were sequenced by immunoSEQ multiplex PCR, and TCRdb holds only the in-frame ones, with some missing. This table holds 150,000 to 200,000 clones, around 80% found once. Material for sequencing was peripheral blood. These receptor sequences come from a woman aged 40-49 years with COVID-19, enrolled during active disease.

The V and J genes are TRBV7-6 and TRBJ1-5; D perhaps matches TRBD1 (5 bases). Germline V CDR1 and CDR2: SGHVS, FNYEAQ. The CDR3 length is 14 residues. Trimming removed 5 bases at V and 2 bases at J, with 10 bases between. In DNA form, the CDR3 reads TGTGCCAGCAGCCCAGAACAGGGCAATCAGCCCCAGCATTTT. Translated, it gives CASSPEQGNQPQHF.

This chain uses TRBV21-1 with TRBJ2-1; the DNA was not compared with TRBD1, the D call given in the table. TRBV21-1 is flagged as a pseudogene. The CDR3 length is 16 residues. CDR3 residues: CVLSDSRPEPGNEQFF. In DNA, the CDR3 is TGTGTACTCTCGGACAGTCGACCGGAACCGGGGAATGAGCAGTTCTTC.